This is a list of T cell receptor beta chains from one sample in a study of blood T cell repertoires in COVID-19. Method: immunoSEQ multiplex PCR; TCRdb's copy keeps in-frame clones and lacks some. The sample carries 200,000 to 250,000 clones, 80% to 90% recorded once. Input material: peripheral blood. The receptors derive from a woman between 45 and 60 years old with active or convalescent COVID-19. Both conserved end residues are part of each CDR3. The D gene is left open where the match is weak. A clone size is listed for some rows: how often the clone was seen (once, few, many), or a class if it is expanded.

>TRBD1|NA|TRBJ1-5|TRBV28
CASRPGGPGNQPQHF
TGTGCCAGCAGGCCAGGGGGCCCGGGCAATCAGCCCCAGCATTTT
>NA|NA|TRBJ1-3|TRBV24-1
CATSDRGDGNTIYF
TGTGCCACCAGTGACCGGGGGGATGGGAACACCATATATTTT
>TRBD2|NA|TRBJ2-1|TRBV7-6
CASSSRTSGSYNEQFF
TGTGCCAGCAGCTCGAGGACTAGCGGCTCCTACAATGAGCAGTTCTTC
>TRBD2|NA|TRBJ2-3|TRBV7-8
CASSLDGLATDTQYF
TGTGCCAGCAGCTTAGATGGACTAGCCACAGATACGCAGTATTTT
>NA|many|TRBJ1-5|TRBV28
CASSSPPRVRSNQPQHF
TGTGCCAGCAGCTCTCCCCCCAGGGTAAGGAGCAATCAGCCCCAGCATTTT
>TRBD1|NA|TRBJ1-5|TRBV6-2/TRBV6-3
CASSLTGVRQPQHF
TGTGCCAGCAGCCTGACAGGGGTTCGGCAGCCCCAGCATTTT
>NA|NA|TRBJ2-7|TRBV6-5
CASSPGLLTLQQYF
TGTGCCAGCAGTCCGGGACTGCTTACCCTACAGCAGTACTTC
>TRBD1|NA|TRBJ1-1|TRBV5-1
CASSFSTGARTEAFF
TGCGCCAGCAGCTTTTCGACAGGGGCGAGGACTGAAGCTTTCTTT
>TRBD2|NA|TRBJ2-2|TRBV5-6
CASSLTGLVYTGELFF
TGTGCCAGCAGCTTAACGGGACTAGTATACACCGGGGAGCTGTTTTTT
>TRBD1|NA|TRBJ1-5|TRBV5-6
CASSPRTGRKQPQHF
TGTGCCAGCAGCCCCCGGACAGGGAGGAAACAGCCCCAGCATTTT
>TRBD1|NA|TRBJ1-1|TRBV11-3
CASSHGLGQANTEAFF
TGTGCCAGCAGCCATGGACTGGGACAGGCGAACACTGAAGCTTTCTTT
>TRBD1|NA|TRBJ1-5|TRBV19
CASSMTGGFSNQPQHF
TGTGCCAGTAGTATGACAGGGGGTTTTAGCAATCAGCCCCAGCATTTT
>NA|NA|TRBJ2-5|TRBV10-3
CATGGDGETQYF
TGTGCCACAGGAGGGGACGGAGAGACCCAGTACTTC
>TRBD1|NA|TRBJ1-6|TRBV30
CACLGQGRSPLHF
TGTGCCTGCCTTGGACAGGGCCGGTCACCCCTCCACTTT
>NA|once|TRBJ1-2|TRBV5-8
CASSLQGAHSGYTF
TGTGCCAGCAGCTTACAGGGTGCTCATTCTGGCTACACCTTC
>TRBD2|once|TRBJ2-1|TRBV2
CASSSSGSSYNEQFF
TGTGCCAGCAGCTCTAGCGGTAGCTCCTACAATGAGCAGTTCTTC
>TRBD1|NA|TRBJ1-5|TRBV2
CASRYGQGEPQHF
TGTGCCAGCAGATACGGACAGGGCGAACCCCAGCATTTT
>TRBD1|NA|TRBJ2-4|TRBV3-1/TRBV3-2
CASSRDRKNIQYF
TGTGCCAGCAGTAGGGACAGGAAAAACATTCAGTACTTC
>NA|NA|TRBJ1-2|TRBV20-1
CSAGQPNGYTF
TGCAGTGCCGGACAGCCTAATGGCTACACCTTC
>NA|NA|TRBJ2-2|TRBV2
CASRETPLRTGELFF
TGTGCCAGCAGGGAGACCCCCCTGAGGACCGGGGAGCTGTTTTTT
>NA|NA|TRBJ1-6|TRBV7-9
CASSLPDGNNSPLHF
TGTGCCAGCAGCTTACCGGACGGGAATAATTCACCCCTCCACTTT
>NA|NA|TRBJ2-7|TRBV5-1
CASSSTGEQYF
TGCGCCAGCAGCTCCACAGGGGAGCAGTACTTC
>NA|few|TRBJ1-2|TRBV28
CASSFSGTRGYTF
TGTGCCAGCAGTTTTTCAGGGACTCGGGGCTACACCTTC
>TRBD2|NA|TRBJ2-1|TRBV27
CASSLLTSGRARDEQFF
TGTGCCAGCAGTTTATTGACTAGCGGGAGGGCAAGGGATGAGCAGTTCTTC
>NA|once|TRBJ2-7|TRBV19
CASSIGGGGPSYEQYF
TGTGCCAGTAGTATAGGGGGAGGCGGGCCCTCCTACGAGCAGTACTTC
>NA|NA|TRBJ2-3|TRBV5-1
CASSLGLAGTDTQYF
TGCGCCAGCAGCCTGGGGCTAGCCGGCACAGATACGCAGTATTTT
>NA|NA|TRBJ2-1|TRBV9
CASSVVLVGDEQFF
TGTGCCAGCAGCGTAGTACTAGTTGGGGATGAGCAGTTCTTC
>NA|NA|TRBJ2-2|TRBV11-2
CASSLVAGSYTGELFF
TGTGCCAGCAGCTTAGTGGCGGGCTCCTACACCGGGGAGCTGTTTTTT
>NA|NA|TRBJ2-5|TRBV30
CAWSGVLETQYF
TGTGCCTGGAGTGGAGTCTTAGAGACCCAGTACTTC
>NA|NA|TRBJ1-2|TRBV10-3
CAINPGQSNYGYTF
TGTGCCATCAATCCGGGACAATCTAACTATGGCTACACCTTC
>NA|NA|TRBJ2-1|TRBV7-9
CASSLQRSSYNEQFF
TGTGCCAGCAGCTTACAGCGGAGCTCCTACAATGAGCAGTTCTTC
>TRBD2|NA|TRBJ2-7|TRBV27
CASSRTSGYYEQYF
TGTGCCAGCAGCCGGACTAGCGGATACTACGAGCAGTACTTC
>TRBD1|NA|TRBJ1-2|TRBV10-3
CASGRDREDGYTF
TGTGCCAGTGGCCGAGACAGGGAGGACGGCTACACCTTC
>NA|NA|TRBJ1-6|TRBV6-1
CASSEQAYSYNSPLHF
TGTGCCAGCAGTGAGCAGGCCTACTCCTATAATTCACCCCTCCACTTT
>NA|NA|TRBJ1-5|TRBV19
CASSPTGGSNQPQHF
TGTGCCAGTAGTCCAACCGGGGGTAGCAATCAGCCCCAGCATTTT
>TRBD2|NA|TRBJ2-3|TRBV7-9
CASSPPGLAGGPDTQYF
TGTGCCAGCAGCCCGCCGGGACTAGCGGGAGGGCCGGATACGCAGTATTTT